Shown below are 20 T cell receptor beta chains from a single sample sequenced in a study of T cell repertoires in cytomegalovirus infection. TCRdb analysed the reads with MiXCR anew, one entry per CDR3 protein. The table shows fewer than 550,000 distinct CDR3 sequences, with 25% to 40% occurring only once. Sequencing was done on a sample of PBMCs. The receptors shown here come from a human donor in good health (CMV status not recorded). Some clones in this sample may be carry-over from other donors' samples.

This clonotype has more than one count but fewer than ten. CDR3 coding DNA: TGTGCCAGCAGTAGGACAGGGGGCATCTCTGAAGCTTTCTTT. This encodes CASSRTGGISEAFF. The chain combines TRBV12-3 or TRBV12-4 with TRBJ1-1; TRBD1 agrees at 11 bases. There are 14 residues in the CDR3. With 5 bases clipped from V and 6 bases from J, the junction kept 5 bases outside the gene matches.

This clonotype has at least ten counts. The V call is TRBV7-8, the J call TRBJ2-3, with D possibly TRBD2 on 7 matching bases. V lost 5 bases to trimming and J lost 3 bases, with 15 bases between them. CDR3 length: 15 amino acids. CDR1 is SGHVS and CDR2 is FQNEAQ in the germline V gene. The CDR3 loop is CASSPGGAKTDTQYF. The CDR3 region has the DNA TGTGCCAGCAGCCCTGGGGGGGCAAAAACAGATACGCAGTATTTT.

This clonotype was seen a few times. CDR3 in DNA: TGTGCCACCAGCAGAGATCCCATAGCCAGTTACGAGCAGTACTTC. This translates into CATSRDPIASYEQYF. The chain carries TRBV15 and TRBJ2-7; D is ambiguous. From germline, CDR1 is LNHNV and CDR2 YYDKDF (reference sequence). CDR3 length equals 15 residues. V dropped 0 bases and J dropped 4 bases, with 13 bases sitting between them.

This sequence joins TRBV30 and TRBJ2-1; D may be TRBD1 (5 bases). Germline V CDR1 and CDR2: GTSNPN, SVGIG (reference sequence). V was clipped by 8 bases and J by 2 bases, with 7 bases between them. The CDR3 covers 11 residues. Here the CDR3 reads CATDTYNEQFF. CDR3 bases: TGTGCCACGGACACCTACAATGAGCAGTTCTTC. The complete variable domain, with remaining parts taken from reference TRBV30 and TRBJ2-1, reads SQTIHQWPATLVQPVGSPLSLECTVEGTSNPNLYWYRQAAGRGLQLLFYSVGIGQISSEVPQNLSASRPQDRQFILSSKKLLLSDSGFYLCATDTYNEQFFGPGTRLTVL.

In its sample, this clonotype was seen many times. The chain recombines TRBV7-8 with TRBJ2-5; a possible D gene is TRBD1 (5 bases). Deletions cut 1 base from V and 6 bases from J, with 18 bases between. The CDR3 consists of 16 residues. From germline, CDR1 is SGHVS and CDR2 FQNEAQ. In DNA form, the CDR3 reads TGTGCCAGCAGCTTAGTGGGGCCGCGTTTGGGGAAGACCCAGTACTTC. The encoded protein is CASSLVGPRLGKTQYF.

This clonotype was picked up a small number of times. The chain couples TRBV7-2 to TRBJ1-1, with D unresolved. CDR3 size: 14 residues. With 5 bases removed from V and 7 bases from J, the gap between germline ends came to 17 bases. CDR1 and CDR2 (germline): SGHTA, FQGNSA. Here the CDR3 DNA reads TGTGCCAGCAGCCCAGGTTGGGGATTTTATGAAGCTTTCTTT. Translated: CASSPGWGFYEAFF.

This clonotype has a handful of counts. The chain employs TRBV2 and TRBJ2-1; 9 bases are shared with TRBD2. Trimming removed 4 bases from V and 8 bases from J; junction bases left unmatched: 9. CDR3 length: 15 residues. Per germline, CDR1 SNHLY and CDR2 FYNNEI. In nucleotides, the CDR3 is TGTGCCAGCAGTGTCATAGCGGGGGTTGGCGATGAGCAGTTCTTC. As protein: CASSVIAGVGDEQFF.

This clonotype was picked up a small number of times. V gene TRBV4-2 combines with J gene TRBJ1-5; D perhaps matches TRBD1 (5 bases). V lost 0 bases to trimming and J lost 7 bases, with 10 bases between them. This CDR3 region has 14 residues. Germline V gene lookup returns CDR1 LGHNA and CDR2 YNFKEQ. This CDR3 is CASSQDQGGQPQHF. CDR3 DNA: TGTGCCAGCAGCCAAGATCAGGGCGGGCAGCCCCAGCATTTT.

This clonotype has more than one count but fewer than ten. The CDR3 protein is CASSLSGTSTGEPLHF. The DNA for the CDR3 is TGTGCCAGCAGCTTATCTGGGACATCGACCGGAGAGCCCCTCCACTTT. The chain combines TRBV7-8 with TRBJ1-6; D is possibly TRBD1 (6 bases). The CDR3 loop spans 16 amino acids. The germline V gene encodes CDR1 SGHVS and CDR2 FQNEAQ. V gave up 2 bases and J gave up 13 bases, with 21 bases separating them.

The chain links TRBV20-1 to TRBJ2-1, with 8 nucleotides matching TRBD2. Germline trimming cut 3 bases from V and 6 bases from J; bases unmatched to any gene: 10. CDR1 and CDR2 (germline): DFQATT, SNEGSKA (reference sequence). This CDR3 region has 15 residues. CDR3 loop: CSARPSGGRGNEQFF. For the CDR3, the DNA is TGCAGTGCTAGGCCCAGCGGGGGTAGGGGCAATGAGCAGTTCTTC.

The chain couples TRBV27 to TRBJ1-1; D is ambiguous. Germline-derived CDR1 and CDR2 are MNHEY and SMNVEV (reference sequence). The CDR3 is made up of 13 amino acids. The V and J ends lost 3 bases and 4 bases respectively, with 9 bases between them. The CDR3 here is CASSFGVSTEAFF. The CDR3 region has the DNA TGTGCCAGCAGTTTTGGGGTATCCACTGAAGCTTTCTTT.

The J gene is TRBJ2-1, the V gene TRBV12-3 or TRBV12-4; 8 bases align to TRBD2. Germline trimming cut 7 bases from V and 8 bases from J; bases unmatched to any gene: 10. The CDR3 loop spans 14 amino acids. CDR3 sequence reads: CASIFYGGAHEQFF. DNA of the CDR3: TGTGCCAGCATCTTCTACGGGGGGGCCCATGAGCAGTTCTTC.

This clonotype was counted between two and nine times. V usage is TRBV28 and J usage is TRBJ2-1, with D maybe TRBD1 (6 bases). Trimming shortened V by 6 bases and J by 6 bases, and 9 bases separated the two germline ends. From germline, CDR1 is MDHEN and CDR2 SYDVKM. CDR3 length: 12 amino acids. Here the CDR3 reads CASSPDSNEQFF. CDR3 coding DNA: TGTGCCAGCAGCCCGGACAGCAATGAGCAGTTCTTC.

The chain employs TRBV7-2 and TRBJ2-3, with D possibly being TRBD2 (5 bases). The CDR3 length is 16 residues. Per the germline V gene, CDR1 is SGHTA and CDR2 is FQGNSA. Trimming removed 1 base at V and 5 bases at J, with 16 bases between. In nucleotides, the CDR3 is TGTGCCAGCAGCTTAGGAGGTCCGAGGGCCATAGATACGCAGTATTTT. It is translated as CASSLGGPRAIDTQYF.

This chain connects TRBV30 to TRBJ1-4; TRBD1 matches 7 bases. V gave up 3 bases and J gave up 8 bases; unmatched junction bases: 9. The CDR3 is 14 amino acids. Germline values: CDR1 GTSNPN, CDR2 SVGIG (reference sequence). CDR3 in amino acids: CAWSAVRGQEKLFF. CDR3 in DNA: TGTGCCTGGAGCGCGGTCAGGGGACAGGAAAAACTGTTTTTT.

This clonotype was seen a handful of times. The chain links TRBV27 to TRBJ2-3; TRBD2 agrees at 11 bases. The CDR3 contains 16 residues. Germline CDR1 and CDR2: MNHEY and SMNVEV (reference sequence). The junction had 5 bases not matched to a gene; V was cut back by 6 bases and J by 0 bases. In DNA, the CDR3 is TGTGCCAGCAGACTAGCGGGGGTCCATAGCACAGATACGCAGTATTTT. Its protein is CASRLAGVHSTDTQYF.

CDR3 bases: TGTGCCAGCAGTTTAGCGCGGACAGGGGGGAACTATGGCTACACCTTC. This sequence encodes CASSLARTGGNYGYTF. V is TRBV12-3 or TRBV12-4 and J is TRBJ1-2; 10 bases fit TRBD1. CDR3 length equals 16 residues. J lost 2 bases, V lost 0 bases, and 3 bases had no gene match.

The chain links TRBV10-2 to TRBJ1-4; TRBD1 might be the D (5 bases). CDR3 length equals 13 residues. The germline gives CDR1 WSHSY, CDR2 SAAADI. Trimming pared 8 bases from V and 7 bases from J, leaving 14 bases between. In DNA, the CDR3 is TGCGCCAGCGGTTTGGGGCTATTTGAAAAACTGTTTTTT. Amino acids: CASGLGLFEKLFF.

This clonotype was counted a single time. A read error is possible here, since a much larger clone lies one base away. CDR3 coding DNA: TGTGCCAGCAGCGCCGTGAGGAATGAGCAGTTCTTC. Amino acids: CASSAVRNEQFF. The V and J genes are TRBV7-1 and TRBJ2-1, with D unresolved. TRBV7-1 has ORF status, its function being uncertain. CDR3 length: 12 amino acids. Trimming pared 5 bases from V and 7 bases from J, leaving 9 bases between.

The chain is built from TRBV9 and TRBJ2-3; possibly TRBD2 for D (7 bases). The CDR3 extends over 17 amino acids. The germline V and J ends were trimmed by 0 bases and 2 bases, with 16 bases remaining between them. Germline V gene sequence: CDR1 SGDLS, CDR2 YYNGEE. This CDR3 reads CASSVEWAGANTDTQYF. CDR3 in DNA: TGTGCCAGCAGCGTAGAATGGGCGGGGGCCAACACAGATACGCAGTATTTT. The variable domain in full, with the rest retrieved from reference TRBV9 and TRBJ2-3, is DSGVTQTPKHLITATGQRVTLRCSPRSGDLSVYWYQQSLDQGLQFLIQYYNGEERAKGNILERFSAQQFPDLHSELNLSSLELGDSALYFCASSVEWAGANTDTQYFGPGTRLTVL.